The 17 T cell receptor beta chains reported below all come from one sample, sequenced in a study of early T cells in non-severe SARS-CoV-2 infection. One entry per CDR3 protein results from TCRdb running MiXCR on the 5' RACE reads. The sample lists tens of thousands of distinct CDR3 sequences, roughly 17% occurring once. The sequencing used whole blood, collected at baseline. All receptors derive from an adult who was a healthcare worker with PCR-confirmed SARS-CoV-2 infection or an uninfected control (not recorded which).

The V and J genes are TRBV6-4 and TRBJ2-2; a possible D gene is TRBD2 (6 bases). Germline CDR1 and CDR2: MRHNA and SNTAGT. The CDR3 consists of 19 residues. V gave up 2 bases and J gave up 5 bases, with 24 bases separating them. CDR3 amino acids: CASSDPRERSGRWTGELFF. The CDR3 DNA sequence: TGTGCCAGCAGTGACCCCCGTGAACGTAGCGGCCGATGGACCGGGGAGCTGTTTTTT.

V is TRBV5-1 and J is TRBJ1-5; unclear D gene. CDR1 and CDR2 (germline): SGHRS, YFSETQ. Trimming removed 0 bases from V and 7 bases from J, with 8 bases in between. The CDR3 consists of 13 residues. The CDR3 DNA follows: TGCGCCAGCAGCTTGGGTTCGGGGCAGCCCCAGCATTTT. This gives the protein CASSLGSGQPQHF. Full variable domain (rest looked up from reference TRBV5-1 and TRBJ1-5): KAGVTQTPRYLIKTRGQQVTLSCSPISGHRSVSWYQQTPGQGLQFLFEYFSETQRNKGNFPGRFSGRQFSNSRSEMNVSTLELGDSALYLCASSLGSGQPQHFGDGTRLSIL.

This clonotype was seen a few times. This chain connects TRBV28 to TRBJ2-7; the match to TRBD2 covers 8 bases. The CDR3 runs 15 residues. With V trimmed by 2 bases and J by 4 bases, 7 bases remained unmatched. Germline V gene lookup returns CDR1 MDHEN and CDR2 SYDVKM. This chain's CDR3 is CASSLTGLAGYEQYF. CDR3 bases: TGTGCCAGCAGTTTAACAGGGCTAGCGGGTTACGAGCAGTACTTC. Supplemented by reference TRBV28 and TRBJ2-7, the full variable domain reads DVKVTQSSRYLVKRTGEKVFLECVQDMDHENMFWYRQDPGLGLRLIYFSYDVKMKEKGDIPEGYSVSREKKERFSLILESASTNQTSMYLCASSLTGLAGYEQYFGPGTRLTVT.

The genes are TRBV10-3 and TRBJ2-7; TRBD2 is a possible D gene (6 bases). This CDR3 has 12 amino acids. V was clipped by 2 bases and J by 5 bases, with 7 bases between them. Looked up from germline, CDR1 is ENHRY and CDR2 is SYGVKD. CDR3 sequence reads: CAISEPGDEQYF. CDR3 in DNA: TGTGCCATCAGTGAGCCGGGGGACGAGCAGTACTTC.

This clonotype was observed a handful of times. The rearrangement links TRBV6-2 or TRBV6-3 to TRBJ1-1; D is perhaps TRBD1 (5 bases). Trimming shortened V by 10 bases and J by 6 bases, and 18 bases separated the two germline ends. The CDR3 has 13 residues. Germline loops: CDR1 MNHEY, CDR2 SVGEGT. The CDR3 DNA follows: TGTGCCACCCGGGGGGAAGGGATCCCTGAAGCTTTCTTT. Residues: CATRGEGIPEAFF.

The J gene is TRBJ1-1, the V gene TRBV7-9; D is possibly TRBD1 (5 bases). The CDR3 loop spans 11 amino acids. Per the germline V gene, CDR1 is SEHNR and CDR2 is FQNEAQ (reference sequence). Between the trimmed V and J ends, which lost 4 bases and 11 bases, there was a span of 11 bases. The CDR3 sequence: CASSSTETAFF. The CDR3 DNA follows: TGTGCCAGCAGCTCGACAGAAACGGCTTTCTTT.

There are a few counts of this clonotype. The V call is TRBV5-6, the J call TRBJ2-3, with D hard to call. The germline V gene has CDR1 SGHDT and CDR2 YYEEEE. The length of the CDR3 is 15 residues. Deletions cut 4 bases from V and 3 bases from J, with 15 bases between. The CDR3 DNA sequence: TGTGCCAGCAGCCTCATTAGTGGAGTTACAGATACGCAGTATTTT. Translating it yields CASSLISGVTDTQYF.

The rearrangement links TRBV28 to TRBJ2-1, with D unresolved. Germline CDR1 MDHEN, CDR2 SYDVKM. V lost 3 bases, J lost 6 bases, and 9 bases lay in between. The CDR3 contains 13 residues. CDR3 sequence (DNA): TGTGCCAGCAGTTTTCGGCCAGGCAATGAGCAGTTCTTC. It specifies CASSFRPGNEQFF. The full variable domain, completed using reference TRBV28 and TRBJ2-1, is DVKVTQSSRYLVKRTGEKVFLECVQDMDHENMFWYRQDPGLGLRLIYFSYDVKMKEKGDIPEGYSVSREKKERFSLILESASTNQTSMYLCASSFRPGNEQFFGPGTRLTVL.

This clonotype was counted a few times. The chain uses TRBV28 and TRBJ2-1; the match to TRBD1 covers 9 bases. With V trimmed by 6 bases and J by 10 bases, 16 bases remained unmatched. Looked up from germline, CDR1 is MDHEN and CDR2 is SYDVKM. The CDR3 has 16 residues. The CDR3 nucleotides read TGTGCCAGCAGCCCGACCACCGGGACAGGGTTTTGGGAGCAGTTCTTC. Protein product: CASSPTTGTGFWEQFF.

The chain joins TRBV30 to TRBJ2-2, with unresolved D. Germline V gene data show CDR1 as GTSNPN and CDR2 as SVGIG (reference sequence). Trimming removed 0 bases from V and 4 bases from J, with 12 bases in between. The CDR3 sequence is 15 residues long. The CDR3 coding sequence is TGTGCCTGGAGTGTATTGGGGTACGCCACCGGGGAGCTGTTTTTT. Translated: CAWSVLGYATGELFF.

This clonotype has at least ten counts. This chain connects TRBV20-1 to TRBJ2-5, with 10 bases aligning to TRBD2. CDR1 and CDR2 from the germline V gene are DFQATT and SNEGSKA (reference sequence). V trimming: 0 bases; J trimming: 5 bases; junction bases outside the gene matches: 6. The CDR3 totals 15 residues. The CDR3 is CSARDRAGGPETQYF. The CDR3 bases are TGCAGTGCTAGAGATCGAGCGGGAGGGCCGGAGACCCAGTACTTC.

The rearrangement links TRBV29-1 to TRBJ2-1; D might be TRBD1 (5 bases). CDR3 length: 17 amino acids. Per germline, CDR1 SQVTM and CDR2 ANQGSEA. The CDR3 nucleotides are TGCTGCCCTCCCTGGGGCCACCTCTCGGCCCTGTACAATGAGCAGTTCTTC. Its translation is CCPPWGHLSALYNEQFF.

This clonotype was counted a few times. The chain couples TRBV27 to TRBJ1-1; the D gene is possibly TRBD1 (5 bases). CDR1 and CDR2 (germline): MNHEY, SMNVEV (reference sequence). The CDR3 loop spans 15 amino acids. Between the trimmed V and J ends, which lost 4 bases and 0 bases, there was a span of 12 bases. As DNA, the CDR3 is TGTGCCAGCAGTTGGGGACGGGTTATGAACACTGAAGCTTTCTTT. Translated: CASSWGRVMNTEAFF.

This clonotype appeared many times. V gene TRBV11-2 combines with J gene TRBJ2-4; D gene ambiguous. Germline CDR1 and CDR2: SGHAT and FQNNGV. Trimming stripped 5 bases from V and 2 bases from J, with 10 bases between. This CDR3 region has 14 residues. CDR3 in DNA: TGTGCCAGCAGCCCACAGATGACCAAAAACATTCAGTACTTC. Protein: CASSPQMTKNIQYF.

This chain connects TRBV27 to TRBJ1-2; 10 bases align to TRBD1. Per germline, CDR1 MNHEY and CDR2 SMNVEV (reference sequence). Losses at the gene ends were 6 bases for V and 5 bases for J; bases not matched to a gene: 6. The CDR3 runs 14 residues. CDR3 bases: TGTGCCAGCAGCCCGGGACAGGGGATTTATGGCTACACCTTC. It encodes CASSPGQGIYGYTF.

V gene TRBV20-1 combines with J gene TRBJ1-5; 7 nucleotides line up with TRBD1. V was pared by 2 bases and J by 0 bases, with 7 bases of the junction left unmatched. The germline CDR1 and CDR2 sequences are DFQATT and SNEGSKA (reference sequence). The CDR3 contains 16 residues. This CDR3 reads CSARPTGSHSNQPQHF. The CDR3 nucleotides read TGCAGTGCTAGACCGACAGGGAGCCATAGCAATCAGCCCCAGCATTTT.

Many counts were recorded for this clonotype. The V call is TRBV5-1, the J call TRBJ2-1, with 11 bases aligning to TRBD2. CDR1 and CDR2 from the germline V gene are SGHRS and YFSETQ. The length of the CDR3 is 16 residues. The V segment lost 1 base and the J segment 0 bases; nucleotides outside the gene matches: 0. CDR3 in DNA: TGCGCCAGCAGCTTGACTAGCGGGAGCTCCTACAATGAGCAGTTCTTC. It yields the protein CASSLTSGSSYNEQFF.